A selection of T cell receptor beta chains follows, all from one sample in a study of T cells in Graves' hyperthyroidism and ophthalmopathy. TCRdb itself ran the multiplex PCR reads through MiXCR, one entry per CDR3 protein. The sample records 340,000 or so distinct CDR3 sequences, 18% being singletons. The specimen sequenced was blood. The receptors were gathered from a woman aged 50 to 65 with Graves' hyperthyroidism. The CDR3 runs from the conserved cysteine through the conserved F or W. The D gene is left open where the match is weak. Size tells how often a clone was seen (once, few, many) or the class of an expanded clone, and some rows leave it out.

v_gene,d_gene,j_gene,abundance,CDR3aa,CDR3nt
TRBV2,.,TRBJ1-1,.,CASIRGNTEAFF,TGTGCCAGCATCCGAGGGAACACTGAAGCTTTCTTT
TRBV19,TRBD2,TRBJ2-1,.,CASRFGLAGDPYNEQFF,TGTGCCAGTAGATTTGGACTAGCGGGAGATCCTTACAATGAGCAGTTCTTC
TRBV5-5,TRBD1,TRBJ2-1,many,CASSFSGQAYNEQFF,TGTGCCAGCAGCTTCTCGGGACAGGCCTACAATGAGCAGTTCTTC
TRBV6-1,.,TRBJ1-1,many,CASSFIGGDTEAFF,TGTGCCAGCAGTTTTATCGGGGGGGACACTGAAGCTTTCTTT
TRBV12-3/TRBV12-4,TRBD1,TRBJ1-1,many,CASSLNTGGNTEAFF,TGTGCCAGCAGTTTGAACACAGGGGGGAACACTGAAGCTTTCTTT
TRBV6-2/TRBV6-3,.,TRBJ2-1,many,CASSHSVSGVAGSEQFF,TGTGCCAGCAGTCATTCCGTATCAGGGGTGGCTGGCAGTGAGCAGTTCTTC
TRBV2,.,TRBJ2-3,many,CAVGGRTDTQYF,TGTGCCGTGGGGGGCCGCACAGATACGCAGTATTTT
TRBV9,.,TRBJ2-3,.,CASSGDGGPDTQYF,TGTGCCAGCAGCGGCGATGGCGGGCCAGATACGCAGTATTTT
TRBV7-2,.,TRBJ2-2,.,CASSTRDRGATTGELFF,TGTGCCAGCAGCACAAGAGATAGGGGGGCCACCACCGGGGAGCTGTTTTTT
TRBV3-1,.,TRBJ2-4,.,CASSHQQPGIQYF,TGTGCCAGCAGCCATCAACAGCCTGGGATTCAGTACTTC
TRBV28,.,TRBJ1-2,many,CASYPPGIREDYGYTF,TGTGCCAGCTATCCCCCAGGGATCCGAGAAGACTATGGCTACACCTTC
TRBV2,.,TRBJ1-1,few,CADGGGMNTEAFF,TGTGCCGACGGGGGTGGAATGAACACTGAAGCTTTCTTT
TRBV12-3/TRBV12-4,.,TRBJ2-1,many,CASSFREASNEQFF,TGTGCCAGCAGTTTCAGGGAGGCTTCCAATGAGCAGTTCTTC
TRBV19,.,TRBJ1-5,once,CASRFYQDQPQHF,TGTGCCAGTAGATTCTATCAGGATCAGCCCCAGCATTTT
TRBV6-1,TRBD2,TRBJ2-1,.,CASSLQAGGFSYNEQFF,TGTGCCAGCAGCCTCCAAGCGGGAGGATTCTCCTACAATGAGCAGTTCTTC
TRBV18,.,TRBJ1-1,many,CASSPTTGENTEAFF,TGTGCCAGCTCACCGACCACAGGAGAGAACACTGAAGCTTTCTTT
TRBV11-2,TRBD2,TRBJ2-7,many,CASSSTSGRATEQYF,TGTGCCAGCAGCTCAACTAGCGGGAGGGCTACCGAGCAGTACTTC
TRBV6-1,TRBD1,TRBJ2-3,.,CASSGGQGDTDTQYF,TGTGCCAGCAGTGGGGGACAGGGGGACACAGATACGCAGTATTTT
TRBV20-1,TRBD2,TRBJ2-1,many,CSARGVGRASYNEQFF,TGCAGTGCTAGAGGGGTCGGGAGGGCTTCCTACAATGAGCAGTTCTTC
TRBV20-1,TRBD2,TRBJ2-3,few,CSARTSGSRDTQYF,TGCAGTGCCCGGACTAGCGGGAGTAGGGATACGCAGTATTTT
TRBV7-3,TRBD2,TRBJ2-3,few,CASSSRGGALDTQYF,TGTGCCAGCAGCTCGCGGGGGGGGGCCCTAGATACGCAGTATTTT
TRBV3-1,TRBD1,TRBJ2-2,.,CASSQDAGGTGELFF,TGTGCCAGCAGCCAAGACGCAGGGGGCACCGGGGAGCTGTTTTTT
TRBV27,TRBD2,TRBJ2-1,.,CVSSPFSGAGNEQFF,TGTGTCAGCAGTCCTTTCAGCGGAGCGGGGAATGAGCAGTTCTTC
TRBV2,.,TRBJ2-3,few,CASTLQLADTQYF,TGTGCCAGCACCCTACAGCTTGCAGATACGCAGTATTTT
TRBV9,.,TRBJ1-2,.,CASSVGGGINYGYTF,TGTGCCAGCAGCGTGGGGGGGGGGATCAACTATGGCTACACCTTC
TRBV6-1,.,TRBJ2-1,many,CASMGTQGLYNEQFF,TGTGCCAGCATGGGAACCCAGGGACTTTACAATGAGCAGTTCTTC
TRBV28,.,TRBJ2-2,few,CASSYVSTGELFF,TGTGCCAGCAGCTATGTTTCAACCGGGGAGCTGTTTTTT
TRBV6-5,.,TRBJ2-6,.,CASSSKVRELSTGANVLTF,TGTGCCAGCAGTTCGAAGGTCAGGGAGTTATCAACTGGGGCCAACGTCCTGACTTTC
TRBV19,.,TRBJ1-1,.,CASGLTGPEAFF,TGTGCCAGTGGACTGACAGGTCCTGAAGCTTTCTTT
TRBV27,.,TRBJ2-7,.,CASSWGSGGYEQYF,TGTGCCAGCAGTTGGGGGTCGGGCGGCTACGAGCAGTACTTC
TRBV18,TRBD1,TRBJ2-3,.,CASSPGQGITDTQYF,TGTGCCAGCTCACCGGGACAGGGAATCACAGATACGCAGTATTTT
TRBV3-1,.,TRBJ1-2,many,CASSQGRGGHGYTF,TGTGCCAGCAGCCAAGGACGGGGAGGTCATGGCTACACCTTC
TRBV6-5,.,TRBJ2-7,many,CASSYIGAESYEQYF,TGTGCCAGCAGTTACATTGGGGCGGAGTCCTACGAGCAGTACTTC
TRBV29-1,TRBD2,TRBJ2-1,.,CRGGELYNEQFF,TGCCGGGGGGGGGAGCTCTACAATGAGCAGTTCTTC
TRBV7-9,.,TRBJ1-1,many,CASSLSSTEAFF,TGTGCCAGCAGCTTAAGTTCCACTGAAGCTTTCTTT
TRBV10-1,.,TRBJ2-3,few,CASSESRGSFDTQYF,TGCGCCAGCAGTGAGTCGAGGGGCAGTTTTGATACGCAGTATTTT
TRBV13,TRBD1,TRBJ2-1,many,CASSNHRDSKQFF,TGTGCCAGCAGCAATCACCGGGACAGTAAGCAGTTCTTC
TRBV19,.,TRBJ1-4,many,CASRSRGASEKLFF,TGTGCCAGTAGGTCTCGGGGGGCAAGTGAAAAACTGTTTTTT
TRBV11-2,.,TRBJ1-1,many,CASSLQGGTEAFF,TGTGCCAGCAGTCTACAGGGAGGCACTGAAGCTTTCTTT
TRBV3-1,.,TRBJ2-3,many,CASSQGDGGTTDTQYF,TGTGCCAGCAGCCAAGGTGATGGTGGGACCACAGATACGCAGTATTTT
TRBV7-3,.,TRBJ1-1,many,CASSPVPGPNTEAFF,TGTGCCAGCAGCCCCGTTCCAGGACCGAACACTGAAGCTTTCTTT
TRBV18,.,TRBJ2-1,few,CASSPNLQGDEQFF,TGTGCCAGCTCACCGAACCTACAGGGAGATGAGCAGTTCTTC
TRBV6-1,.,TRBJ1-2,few,CASSADSGNYGYTF,TGTGCCAGCAGTGCGGACAGCGGGAACTATGGCTACACCTTC
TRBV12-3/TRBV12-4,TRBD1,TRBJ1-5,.,CASSGDRHNQPQHF,TGTGCCAGCAGTGGGGACAGACACAATCAGCCCCAGCATTTT